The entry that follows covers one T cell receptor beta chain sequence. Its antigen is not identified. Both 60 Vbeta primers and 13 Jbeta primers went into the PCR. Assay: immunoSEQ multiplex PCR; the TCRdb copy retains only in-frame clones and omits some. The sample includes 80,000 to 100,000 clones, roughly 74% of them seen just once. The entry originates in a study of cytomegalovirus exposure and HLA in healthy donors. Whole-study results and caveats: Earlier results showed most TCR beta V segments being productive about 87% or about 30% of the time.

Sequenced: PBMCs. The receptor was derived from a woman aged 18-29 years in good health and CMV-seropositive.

The CDR3 sequence is CASSIRPGQINQPQHF. Here the CDR3 DNA reads TGTGCCAGTAGTATTAGACCGGGACAGATAAATCAGCCCCAGCATTTT. The chain joins TRBV19 to TRBJ1-5, with TRBD1 identical over 7 bases. Germline trimming cut 3 bases from V and 4 bases from J; bases unmatched to any gene: 9. The germline V gene has CDR1 LNHDA and CDR2 SQIVND (reference sequence). The CDR3 extends over 16 amino acids.